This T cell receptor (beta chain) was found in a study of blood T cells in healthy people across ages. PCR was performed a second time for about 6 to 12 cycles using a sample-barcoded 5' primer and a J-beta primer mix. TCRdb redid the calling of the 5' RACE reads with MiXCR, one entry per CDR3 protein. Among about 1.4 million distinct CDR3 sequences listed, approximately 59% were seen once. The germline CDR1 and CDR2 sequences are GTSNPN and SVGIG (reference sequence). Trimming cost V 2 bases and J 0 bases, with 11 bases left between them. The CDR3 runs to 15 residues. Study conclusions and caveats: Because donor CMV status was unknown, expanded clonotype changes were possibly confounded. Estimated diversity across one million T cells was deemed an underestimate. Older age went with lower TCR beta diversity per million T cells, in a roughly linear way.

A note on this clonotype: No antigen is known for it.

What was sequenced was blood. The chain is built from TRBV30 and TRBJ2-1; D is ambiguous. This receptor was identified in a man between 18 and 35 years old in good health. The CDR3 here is CAWSLKTSSYNEQFF. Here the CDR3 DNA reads TGTGCCTGGAGTCTTAAAACGAGCTCCTACAATGAGCAGTTCTTC.